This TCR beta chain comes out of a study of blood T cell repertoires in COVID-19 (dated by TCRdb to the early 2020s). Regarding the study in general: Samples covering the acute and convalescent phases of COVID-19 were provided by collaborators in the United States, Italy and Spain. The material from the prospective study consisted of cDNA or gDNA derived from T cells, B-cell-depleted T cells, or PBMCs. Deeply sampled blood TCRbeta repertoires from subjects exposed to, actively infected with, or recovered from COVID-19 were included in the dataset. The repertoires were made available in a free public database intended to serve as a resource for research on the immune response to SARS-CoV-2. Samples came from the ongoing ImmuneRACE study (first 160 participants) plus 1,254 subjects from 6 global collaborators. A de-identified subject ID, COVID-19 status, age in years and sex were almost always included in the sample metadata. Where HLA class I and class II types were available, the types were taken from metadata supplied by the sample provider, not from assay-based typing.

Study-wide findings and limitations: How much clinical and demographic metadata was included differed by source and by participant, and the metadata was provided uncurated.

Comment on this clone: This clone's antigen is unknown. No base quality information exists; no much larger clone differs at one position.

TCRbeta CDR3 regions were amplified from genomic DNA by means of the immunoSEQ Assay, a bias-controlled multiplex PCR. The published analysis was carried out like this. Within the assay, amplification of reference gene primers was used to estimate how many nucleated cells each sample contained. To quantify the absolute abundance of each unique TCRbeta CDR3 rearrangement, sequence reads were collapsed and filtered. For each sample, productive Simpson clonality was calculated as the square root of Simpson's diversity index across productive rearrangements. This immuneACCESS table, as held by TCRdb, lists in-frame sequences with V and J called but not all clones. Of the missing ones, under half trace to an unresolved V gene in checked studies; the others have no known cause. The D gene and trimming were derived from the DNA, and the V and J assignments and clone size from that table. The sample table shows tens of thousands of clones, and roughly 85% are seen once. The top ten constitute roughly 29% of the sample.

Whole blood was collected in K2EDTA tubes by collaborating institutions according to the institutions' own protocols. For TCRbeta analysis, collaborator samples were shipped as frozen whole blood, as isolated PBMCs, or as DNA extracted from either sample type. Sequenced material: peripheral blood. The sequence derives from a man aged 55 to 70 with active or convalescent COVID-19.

The CDR3 region reads CASSDSDREKGYTF. In nucleotides, the sequence is TGTGCCAGCAGTGACTCTGACAGGGAGAAGGGCTACACCTTC. The chain joins TRBV6-4 to TRBJ1-2; 7 bases in between match TRBD1. Clipping removes 0 bases from V and 8 bases from J, with 6 as the unmatched junction base count. From a lookup of the germline V gene, CDR1 and CDR2 are MRHNA and SNTAGT. The CDR3 starts with the cysteine, ends with the phenylalanine, and has 14 residues. The only DNA kept is the CDR3, 42 bases in frame from the first base.